This T cell receptor (beta chain) was captured by sequencing in a study of blood T cell repertoires in COVID-19. This CDR3 region has 16 residues. The ends lost 4 bases at V and 5 bases at J; junction bases unmatched: 10. Per the germline V gene, CDR1 is MDHEN and CDR2 is SYDVKM. Profiling relied on immunoSEQ multiplex PCR, and the TCRdb table lists in-frame clones only, not all of them. The top ten clones hold approximately 0.94% of a sample with around 270,000 clones, approximately 85% of them seen once. The genes are TRBV28 and TRBJ2-1; TRBD2 agrees at 8 bases. This receptor was obtained from a human donor with COVID-19, enrolled during active disease. The donor label of this sample is uncertain. Material for sequencing was peripheral blood. The CDR3 DNA is TGTGCCAGCAGTTCGCCCTTGGGACTAGTGAACAATGAGCAGTTCTTC. It translates to CASSSPLGLVNNEQFF.